The rows below give T cell receptor beta chains drawn from one sample of a study of metastatic and nonmetastatic thyroid tumors. TCRdb reprocessed the PCR reads via MiXCR. This table holds tens of thousands of clones, about 13% found once. The sequenced material came from blood. The receptors originated from a female donor with papillary thyroid cancer or a benign thyroid nodule (not recorded which). Some clones in this sample may be carry-over from other donors' samples. Each CDR3 is given with its conserved first and last residue. D genes are given only for firm matches. Only some rows state a clone size, as once, few, many or a class for expanded clones.

abundance | d_gene | j_gene | v_gene | CDR3aa | CDR3nt
many | TRBD2 | TRBJ2-3 | TRBV2 | CASKLAGGTDTQYF | TGTGCCAGCAAACTAGCGGGAGGCACAGATACGCAGTATTTT
many | TRBD1 | TRBJ2-1 | TRBV5-6 | CASSPTRGQGLHEQFF | TGTGCCAGCAGCCCAACCCGAGGACAGGGGTTGCATGAGCAGTTCTTC
few | - | TRBJ1-2 | TRBV5-6 | CASSLGYRAFYGYTF | TGTGCCAGCAGCTTGGGGTACAGGGCGTTCTATGGCTACACCTTC
many | - | TRBJ2-7 | TRBV4-1 | CASSPLTRGAQDEQYF | TGCGCCAGCAGCCCGCTGACCCGGGGGGCGCAGGACGAGCAGTACTTC
many | - | TRBJ1-3 | TRBV12-3/TRBV12-4 | CASSLSGSPSGNTIYF | TGTGCCAGCAGTTTATCCGGGTCCCCCTCTGGAAACACCATATATTTT
many | TRBD1 | TRBJ2-5 | TRBV9 | CASSVAGTGGRETQYF | TGTGCCAGCAGCGTAGCCGGGACAGGGGGCCGGGAGACCCAGTACTTC
- | TRBD1 | TRBJ1-4 | TRBV12-3/TRBV12-4 | CASSPSAGGVEKLFF | TGTGCCAGCAGCCCCTCGGCAGGGGGCGTTGAAAAACTGTTTTTT
many | - | TRBJ1-5 | TRBV15 | CATSRVGSNQPQHF | TGTGCCACCAGCAGAGTCGGTTCAAATCAGCCCCAGCATTTT
many | TRBD1 | TRBJ2-1 | TRBV6-6 | CASSYYGQDNEQFF | TGTGCCAGCAGTTACTACGGACAGGACAATGAGCAGTTCTTC
many | - | TRBJ2-5 | TRBV5-1 | CASSLGGSGPETQYF | TGCGCCAGCAGCTTGGGAGGGTCAGGCCCAGAGACCCAGTACTTC
- | TRBD1 | TRBJ2-7 | TRBV6-1 | CASSDRNRGHEQYF | TGTGCCAGCAGTGATAGGAACAGGGGGCACGAGCAGTACTTC
few | - | TRBJ1-1 | TRBV6-1 | CASSVAETNTEAFF | TGTGCCAGCAGTGTCGCAGAGACGAACACTGAAGCTTTCTTT
many | TRBD1 | TRBJ1-1 | TRBV5-8 | CASSSDRVGLNTEAFF | TGTGCCAGCAGCTCGGACAGGGTGGGATTGAACACTGAAGCTTTCTTT
many | TRBD1 | TRBJ1-2 | TRBV7-2 | CASSLVAGGQGRRYGYTF | TGTGCCAGCAGCTTAGTCGCCGGGGGACAGGGGAGGAGGTATGGCTACACCTTC
many | TRBD1 | TRBJ2-3 | TRBV12-3/TRBV12-4 | CASSLAEIHRGDTQYF | TGTGCCAGCAGTTTAGCGGAGATCCACAGGGGAGATACGCAGTATTTT
many | - | TRBJ2-1 | TRBV7-2 | CASQKGVYLGYNEQFF | TGTGCCAGTCAAAAGGGGGTCTACTTAGGATACAATGAGCAGTTCTTC
many | - | TRBJ1-3 | TRBV20-1 | CSASGGWNGNTIYF | TGCAGTGCTAGTGGAGGGTGGAATGGAAACACCATATATTTT
many | - | TRBJ2-2 | TRBV9 | CASSVEQGTGELFF | TGTGCCAGCAGCGTAGAACAGGGTACCGGGGAGCTGTTTTTT
many | - | TRBJ1-6 | TRBV7-6 | CASSLGPPRRQAPSPLHF | TGTGCCAGCAGCTTAGGGCCCCCAAGAAGGCAGGCTCCTTCACCCCTCCACTTT
many | TRBD1 | TRBJ1-3 | TRBV7-9 | CASSLDGTGNTIYF | TGTGCCAGCAGCTTAGATGGGACAGGGAACACCATATATTTT
many | - | TRBJ2-2 | TRBV24-1 | CATSDFGNSNTGELFF | TGTGCCACCAGTGATTTCGGGAACTCGAACACCGGGGAGCTGTTTTTT
few | TRBD2 | TRBJ2-2 | TRBV19 | CASRRGGGPNAGELFF | TGTGCCAGTAGAAGAGGCGGGGGACCGAACGCCGGGGAGCTGTTTTTT
many | - | TRBJ1-5 | TRBV27 | CASSTFGVGQPQHF | TGTGCCAGCAGTACGTTCGGGGTAGGTCAGCCCCAGCATTTT
many | TRBD2 | TRBJ2-3 | TRBV4-3 | CASSQLVAGVADTQYF | TGCGCCAGCAGCCAACTAGTAGCGGGAGTCGCAGATACGCAGTATTTT
many | TRBD2 | TRBJ2-5 | TRBV5-6 | CASSRGLAGGETQYF | TGTGCCAGCAGCCGGGGACTAGCGGGAGGAGAGACCCAGTACTTC
- | TRBD2 | TRBJ2-7 | TRBV7-6 | CASRTLAGTYEQYF | TGTGCCAGCAGAACACTAGCGGGAACCTACGAGCAGTACTTC
- | - | TRBJ2-3 | TRBV20-1 | CSARDCGGTDTQYF | TGCAGTGCTAGAGATTGCGGTGGGACAGATACGCAGTATTTT
many | TRBD1 | TRBJ2-5 | TRBV5-6 | CASSPNPYRGRETQYF | TGTGCCAGCAGCCCTAACCCCTACAGGGGGCGAGAGACCCAGTACTTC
many | TRBD2 | TRBJ2-3 | TRBV2 | CASRRLAGSGTDTQYF | TGTGCCAGCAGAAGACTAGCGGGGTCCGGCACAGATACGCAGTATTTT
many | TRBD1 | TRBJ2-4 | TRBV28 | CASRGTGGSNIQYF | TGTGCCAGCAGAGGGACAGGGGGTTCAAACATTCAGTACTTC
many | - | TRBJ2-2 | TRBV12-3/TRBV12-4 | CASSWWVGTNTGELFF | TGTGCCAGCAGTTGGTGGGTGGGAACGAACACCGGGGAGCTGTTTTTT
many | TRBD1 | TRBJ2-7 | TRBV4-3 | CASSRETGVEQYF | TGCGCCAGCAGCCGAGAGACAGGGGTCGAGCAGTACTTC
many | TRBD2 | TRBJ2-7 | TRBV29-1 | CSVDVSGSFEQYF | TGCAGCGTTGATGTTAGCGGGAGTTTCGAGCAGTACTTC
many | - | TRBJ1-2 | TRBV10-3 | CAISDRTAGSPIF | TGTGCCATCAGTGACCGAACAGCAGGGTCGCCAATTTTC
many | TRBD2 | TRBJ2-1 | TRBV6-6 | CASSYGGLAGGAEYNEQFF | TGTGCCAGCAGTTACGGTGGACTAGCGGGAGGCGCCGAGTACAATGAGCAGTTCTTC
few | - | TRBJ1-6 | TRBV27 | CASKVGGRYNSPLHF | TGTGCCAGCAAAGTAGGAGGTCGCTATAATTCACCCCTCCACTTT
many | - | TRBJ2-3 | TRBV30 | CAWSQVSTDTQYF | TGTGCCTGGAGTCAGGTTAGCACAGATACGCAGTATTTT
many | TRBD2 | TRBJ2-1 | TRBV9 | CASSVVVSGSYNEQFF | TGTGCCAGCAGCGTAGTTGTTAGCGGGTCTTACAATGAGCAGTTCTTC
many | - | TRBJ2-1 | TRBV11-2 | CASSLGRGRTTPDEQFF | TGTGCCAGCAGCTTAGGACGGGGGCGGACAACCCCCGATGAGCAGTTCTTC
many | - | TRBJ2-7 | TRBV7-2 | CASSLSWGPYEQYF | TGTGCCAGCAGCTTATCGTGGGGGCCCTACGAGCAGTACTTC
many | - | TRBJ2-4 | TRBV28 | CASSLGQLAKNIQYF | TGTGCCAGCAGTTTAGGACAGTTAGCCAAAAACATTCAGTACTTC
many | - | TRBJ2-5 | TRBV15 | CATSDGSGQETQYF | TGTGCCACCAGCGACGGGAGCGGGCAAGAGACCCAGTACTTC
many | - | TRBJ2-2 | TRBV6-2/TRBV6-3 | CASSYSTLGRTGELFF | TGTGCCAGCAGTTACTCGACGTTGGGTCGCACCGGGGAGCTGTTTTTT
many | TRBD2 | TRBJ2-3 | TRBV6-6 | CASSYGTSDTDTQYF | TGTGCCAGCAGTTACGGGACTAGCGACACAGATACGCAGTATTTT
many | - | TRBJ2-5 | TRBV5-1 | CASRGYTSGETQYF | TGCGCCAGCCGGGGGTACACATCGGGAGAGACCCAGTACTTC
many | - | TRBJ1-1 | TRBV28 | CASSSGGELTFF | TGTGCCAGCAGTTCGGGGGGTGAGTTGACTTTCTTT
- | - | TRBJ2-3 | TRBV20-1 | CSAKIPSTDTQYF | TGCAGTGCTAAGATCCCTAGCACAGATACGCAGTATTTT
- | TRBD1 | TRBJ2-2 | TRBV18 | CASSPSGGPNGELSF | TGTGCCAGCTCACCTTCAGGGGGCCCCAACGGGGAGCTGTCTTTT
many | TRBD2 | TRBJ2-2 | TRBV6-2/TRBV6-3 | CASSYLAGGSGELFF | TGTGCCAGCAGTTATCTAGCGGGAGGGTCCGGGGAGCTGTTTTTT
many | - | TRBJ1-5 | TRBV7-9 | CASSLNRGAEGPQHF | TGTGCCAGCAGCTTAAATAGAGGGGCGGAAGGGCCCCAGCATTTT
many | TRBD2 | TRBJ2-1 | TRBV5-8 | CASTSGRPNNEQFF | TGTGCCAGCACGAGCGGGAGGCCCAACAATGAGCAGTTCTTC
many | - | TRBJ2-5 | TRBV5-6 | CASSLVAGHETQYF | TGTGCCAGCAGCTTGGTGGCAGGGCACGAGACCCAGTACTTC